Sequencing of this T cell receptor beta chain was carried out in a study of cytomegalovirus exposure and HLA in healthy donors. 13 Jbeta primers and 60 Vbeta primers were used for the PCR. The table came from immunoSEQ multiplex PCR; TCRdb's copy has only in-frame clones and leaves some out. The repertoire holds 100,000 to 150,000 clones, with roughly 80% as singletons. Turning to this clone: Other DNA sequences from this sample encode an identical CDR3 as well.

There are 13 residues in the CDR3. Germline CDR1 SGHRS, CDR2 YFSETQ. Deletions cut 4 bases from V and 1 base from J, with 8 bases between. The TCR sequence derives from a man between 18 and 35 years old in good health and CMV-seropositive. This chain connects TRBV5-1 to TRBJ1-1; D is unresolved. Sample: PBMCs. The CDR3 DNA follows: TGCGCCAGCAGCCTAACTGGGAACACTGAAGCTTTCTTT. Protein product: CASSLTGNTEAFF.